The 27 T cell receptor beta chains below come from one sample, sequenced in a study of shared clonotypes between healthy human individuals. Clones were sequenced by immunoSEQ multiplex PCR, and TCRdb holds only the in-frame ones, with some missing. The data hold approximately 2,300,000 clones, with roughly 92% observed a single time. Sequences were obtained from naive CD4+ T cells from PBMCs. Specified subset: CD45RA+ positively selected. The receptors shown here come from a man younger than 30 in good health. Some clones in this sample may be carry-over from other donors' samples.

V is TRBV5-4 and J is TRBJ1-2, with TRBD1 matching over 9 bases. Per germline, CDR1 SGHNT and CDR2 YYREEE (reference sequence). This CDR3 spans 14 amino acids. Trimming cost V 7 bases and J 7 bases; bases outside gene matches: 11. DNA for the CDR3: TGTGCCAGCGCCGGGACAGGGCGATCGGGTGGCTACACCTTC. This gives the protein CASAGTGRSGGYTF.

The chain has TRBV7-2 and TRBJ1-3, with D unclear. This CDR3 contains 13 residues. Germline CDR1 SGHTA, CDR2 FQGNSA. The V end lost 0 bases, the J end lost 10 bases, and 10 bases lay between the germline ends. The CDR3, as DNA: TGTGCCAGCAGCTTAGCGATCTATGAGACCATATATTTT. It specifies CASSLAIYETIYF.

CDR3 loop: CASSLEAGPNEKLFF. The CDR3 DNA reads as TGCGCCAGCAGCTTGGAGGCAGGGCCTAATGAAAAACTGTTTTTT. This chain connects TRBV5-1 to TRBJ1-4, with D perhaps matching TRBD1 (5 bases). CDR3 length: 15 amino acids. The V end lost 0 bases, the J end lost 3 bases, and 9 bases lay between the germline ends. Per germline, CDR1 SGHRS and CDR2 YFSETQ.

V and J are TRBV10-3 and TRBJ2-5; D is unresolved. V gave up 2 bases and J gave up 5 bases, with 9 bases separating them. Germline lookup yields CDR1 ENHRY and CDR2 SYGVKD. CDR3 length equals 13 residues. CDR3: CAISEVSFETQYF. The CDR3 nucleotides are TGTGCCATCAGTGAGGTCAGCTTTGAGACCCAGTACTTC.

This chain links TRBV5-1 with TRBJ2-2, with D tentatively TRBD1 or TRBD2 (6 bases each). CDR1 and CDR2 from the germline V gene are SGHRS and YFSETQ. The CDR3 length is 16 residues. The germline V and J ends were trimmed by 4 bases and 5 bases, with 18 bases remaining between them. This CDR3 reads CASSPLGQGGTGELFF. DNA of the CDR3: TGCGCCAGCAGCCCCCTCGGCCAAGGGGGGACCGGGGAGCTGTTTTTT.

The chain uses TRBV19 and TRBJ2-7; 10 nucleotides align to TRBD2. The CDR3 is 15 amino acids. Losses at the gene ends were 2 bases for V and 3 bases for J; bases not matched to a gene: 4. CDR1 is LNHDA and CDR2 is SQIVND in the germline V gene (reference sequence). CDR3 coding DNA: TGTGCCAGTAGTATATCACTAGCGGGAATCTACGAGCAGTACTTC. It specifies CASSISLAGIYEQYF.

V and J are TRBV5-1 and TRBJ2-1; TRBD1 aligns across 8 bases. The trim removed 3 bases at V and 12 bases at J, leaving 8 bases unmatched. CDR1 is SGHRS, CDR2 YFSETQ, per germline. The CDR3 contains 13 residues. CDR3: CASSWDRPSGQFF. CDR3 nucleotide sequence: TGCGCCAGCAGCTGGGACAGGCCCTCGGGGCAGTTCTTC.

The table lists this clone with a count of one. Additional DNA sequences in this sample encode the identical CDR3. The chain carries TRBV2 and TRBJ1-4; 7 bases line up with TRBD1. Germline V gene sequence: CDR1 SNHLY, CDR2 FYNNEI. This CDR3 has 13 residues. V trimming: 6 bases; J trimming: 8 bases; junction bases outside the gene matches: 6. The CDR3 spells CASSAETGEKLFF. Here the CDR3 DNA reads TGTGCCAGCAGCGCCGAGACAGGGGAAAAACTGTTTTTT.

This chain connects TRBV6-6 to TRBJ2-5; possible D gene TRBD2, 6 bases. CDR3 length: 13 residues. V dropped 2 bases and J dropped 2 bases, with 6 bases sitting between them. CDR1 and CDR2 from the germline V gene are MNHNY and SVGAGI (reference sequence). Here the CDR3 reads CASSYGLQETQYF. Written as DNA, the CDR3 is TGTGCCAGCAGTTACGGACTACAAGAGACCCAGTACTTC.

The chain employs TRBV5-1 and TRBJ1-2, with no clear D. Germline-derived CDR1 and CDR2 are SGHRS and YFSETQ. The germline V and J ends were trimmed by 6 bases and 0 bases, with 6 bases remaining between them. The CDR3 covers 12 residues. CDR3 DNA sequence: TGCGCCAGCATGGGAGCTAACTATGGCTACACCTTC. Its translation is CASMGANYGYTF.

The gene calls are TRBV5-1 and TRBJ2-7; 7 bases align to TRBD2. V was clipped by 4 bases and J by 7 bases; unmatched bases: 11. The V gene's germline CDR1 is SGHRS and CDR2 YFSETQ. This CDR3 spans 14 amino acids. The CDR3 sequence is CASSLTGRAGEQYF. The CDR3, as DNA: TGCGCCAGCAGCCTCACGGGGAGGGCGGGTGAGCAGTACTTC.

The J gene is TRBJ2-7, the V gene TRBV10-3; 7 nucleotides match TRBD1. With 8 bases clipped from V and 2 bases from J, the junction kept 3 bases outside the gene matches. The CDR3 covers 12 residues. Germline V gene lookup returns CDR1 ENHRY and CDR2 SYGVKD. The CDR3 protein is CAIGDRAYEQYF. CDR3 nucleotide sequence: TGTGCCATCGGGGACAGAGCCTACGAGCAGTACTTC.

Details on this clone: Additional DNA sequences in this sample encode the identical CDR3. This chain uses TRBV5-1 with TRBJ1-5; D not resolved. Germline CDR1 reads SGHRS; CDR2 reads YFSETQ. The CDR3 has 14 residues. Trimming shortened V by 0 bases and J by 7 bases, and 11 bases separated the two germline ends. The CDR3 region has the DNA TGCGCCAGCAGCTTGGATGGCGGGCACCAGCCCCAGCATTTT. Its translation: CASSLDGGHQPQHF.

The chain combines TRBV5-1 with TRBJ1-3; tentative D call: TRBD1 (5 bases). V dropped 0 bases and J dropped 0 bases, with 10 bases sitting between them. Germline CDR1 reads SGHRS; CDR2 reads YFSETQ. The CDR3 length is 16 residues. CDR3 sequence (DNA): TGCGCCAGCAGCTTGGATACAGGTGGCTCTGGAAACACCATATATTTT. It codes for CASSLDTGGSGNTIYF.

The CDR3 is CASSASTLTSGWPYEQYF. CDR3 DNA: TGTGCCAGCAGTGCATCGACACTAACTAGCGGGTGGCCCTACGAGCAGTACTTC. The rearrangement joins TRBV6-1 to TRBJ2-7; 9 nucleotides align to TRBD2. With 4 bases clipped from V and 2 bases from J, the junction kept 15 bases outside the gene matches. The CDR3 consists of 18 residues. CDR1 MNHNS and CDR2 SASEGT come from the germline V gene.

The rearrangement joins TRBV15 to TRBJ2-7; D is unclear. V lost 1 base, J lost 2 bases, and 12 bases lay in between. Germline CDR1 and CDR2: LNHNV and YYDKDF (reference sequence). CDR3 size: 15 residues. The CDR3 bases are TGTGCCACCAGCAGAGTTCCAGAGGCGGCCTACGAGCAGTACTTC. Encoded protein: CATSRVPEAAYEQYF.

The genes are TRBV2 and TRBJ2-2; D unclear. This CDR3 comprises 12 residues. V gave up 7 bases and J gave up 7 bases, with 10 bases separating them. The V gene's germline CDR1 is SNHLY and CDR2 FYNNEI. CDR3 in amino acids: CASTLEVGELFF. In nucleotides, the CDR3 is TGTGCCAGCACCCTAGAGGTCGGGGAGCTGTTTTTT. Full variable domain (missing parts from reference TRBV2 and TRBJ2-2): EPEVTQTPSHQVTQMGQEVILRCVPISNHLYFYWYRQILGQKVEFLVSFYNNEISEKSEIFDDQFSVERPDGSNFTLKIRSTKLEDSAMYFCASTLEVGELFFGEGSRLTVL.

The chain is built from TRBV10-3 and TRBJ2-1; 9 bases fit TRBD1. CDR1 and CDR2 from the germline V gene are ENHRY and SYGVKD. CDR3 length: 13 residues. V lost 8 bases, J lost 4 bases, and 3 bases stayed unmatched. CDR3 coding DNA: TGTGCCATCGGGGGACAGGGATACAATGAGCAGTTCTTC. It specifies CAIGGQGYNEQFF.

This clone was seen a single time. The chain combines TRBV2 with TRBJ2-3, with TRBD1 as a possible D gene (6 bases). Germline lookup yields CDR1 SNHLY and CDR2 FYNNEI. V was trimmed by 6 bases and J by 4 bases, leaving 14 bases between them. This CDR3 spans 14 amino acids. CDR3 coding DNA: TGTGCCAGCAGGAATCTCAGGGGCGCAGATACGCAGTATTTT. This sequence encodes CASRNLRGADTQYF.

The V gene is TRBV5-8, the J gene TRBJ1-5; D is unclear. Trimming took off 2 bases at V and 6 bases at J, with 9 bases between the two ends. The CDR3 length is 13 residues. Germline V gives CDR1 SGHTS, CDR2 YDEGEE. CDR3 nucleotides: TGTGCCAGCAGCTTTCAAGAGGGTCAGCCCCAGCATTTT. Its protein is CASSFQEGQPQHF.

The rearrangement uses TRBV30 and TRBJ2-5; D is perhaps TRBD1 or TRBD2 (5 bases each). The CDR3 runs to 15 residues. Germline V gene data show CDR1 as GTSNPN and CDR2 as SVGIG (reference sequence). V lost 7 bases to trimming and J lost 4 bases, with 22 bases between them. The CDR3 spells CAYQSPGPPRETQYF. In DNA, the CDR3 is TGTGCCTACCAAAGTCCGGGACCCCCCCGAGAGACCCAGTACTTC. The full variable domain, rest sourced from reference TRBV30 and TRBJ2-5, is SQTIHQWPATLVQPVGSPLSLECTVEGTSNPNLYWYRQAAGRGLQLLFYSVGIGQISSEVPQNLSASRPQDRQFILSSKKLLLSDSGFYLCAYQSPGPPRETQYFGPGTRLLVL.

The CDR3 DNA sequence: TGTGCCAGTCGAGGCACAGATACGCAGTATTTT. Its protein is CASRGTDTQYF. The chain carries TRBV19 and TRBJ2-3; D remains unclear. Germline CDR1 is LNHDA and CDR2 is SQIVND (reference sequence). The V end was cut by 8 bases, the J end by 1 base, with 4 bases between. The CDR3 sequence is 11 residues long.

The rearrangement links TRBV5-1 to TRBJ2-1; D is ambiguous. Per the germline V gene, CDR1 is SGHRS and CDR2 is YFSETQ. This CDR3 comprises 13 residues. V was clipped by 5 bases and J by 8 bases, with 14 bases between them. The CDR3 sequence: CASRRNQDDEQFF. The CDR3 coding sequence is TGCGCCAGCAGGCGAAACCAGGACGATGAGCAGTTCTTC.

J is TRBJ1-1 and V is TRBV30; no clear D gene. Germline values: CDR1 GTSNPN, CDR2 SVGIG (reference sequence). The ends were cut back, 2 bases at V and 2 bases at J, with 15 bases in the middle. The CDR3 covers 15 residues. The CDR3 DNA follows: TGTGCCTGGAGTTATTTAGGTACAAGAAACACTGAAGCTTTCTTT. Its protein product is CAWSYLGTRNTEAFF.

This clone was seen just once. V gene TRBV5-1 combines with J gene TRBJ2-7; the match to TRBD2 covers 13 bases. Losses at the gene ends were 3 bases for V and 4 bases for J; bases not matched to a gene: 7. Germline CDR1 SGHRS, CDR2 YFSETQ. The CDR3 runs to 16 residues. CDR3 residues: CASSSTSGRAVYEQYF. Written as DNA, the CDR3 is TGCGCCAGCAGCTCCACTAGCGGGAGGGCCGTGTACGAGCAGTACTTC.

J is TRBJ2-4 and V is TRBV30; tentative D call: TRBD2 (6 bases). The CDR3 sequence is 14 residues long. CDR1 is GTSNPN and CDR2 is SVGIG in the germline V gene (reference sequence). The ends were cut back, 3 bases at V and 2 bases at J, with 11 bases in the middle. The CDR3 reads CAWSGGVSKNIQYF. The DNA of the CDR3 is TGTGCCTGGAGCGGGGGAGTCTCCAAAAACATTCAGTACTTC.

The genes are TRBV10-3 and TRBJ1-2; 11 bases are a match to TRBD1. V trimming: 0 bases; J trimming: 4 bases; junction bases outside the gene matches: 4. Per germline, CDR1 ENHRY and CDR2 SYGVKD. This CDR3 is 16 amino acids long. For the CDR3, the DNA is TGTGCCATCAGTGAGTCAGGACAGGGGGCCGGCTATGGCTACACCTTC. The encoded protein is CAISESGQGAGYGYTF.